These 3 T cell receptor beta chains came from one sample sequenced in a study of shared clonotypes between healthy human individuals. Profiled with immunoSEQ multiplex PCR; TCRdb holds only in-frame clones, not every one. The sample has millions of clones, 85% to 95% seen once. The sequenced sample consisted of naive CD4+ T cells sorted from blood. Subset in this sample: CD45RA+ positively selected. The receptor source for this set is a man between 18 and 29 years old in good health.

The chain couples TRBV19 to TRBJ2-7; D is ambiguous. V was shortened by 8 bases and J by 3 bases, with 8 bases between the two germline ends. The CDR3 has 11 amino acids. Germline V gene lookup returns CDR1 LNHDA and CDR2 SQIVND (reference sequence). Here the CDR3 DNA reads TGTGCCAGTGGGCAGTACTACGAGCAGTACTTC. Amino acid sequence: CASGQYYEQYF.

This clone was seen only once. The V gene is TRBV7-2, the J gene TRBJ2-7; D is perhaps TRBD1 (6 bases). V was pared by 4 bases and J by 9 bases, with 16 bases between. This CDR3 comprises 13 residues. Germline CDR1 is SGHTA and CDR2 is FQGNSA. The CDR3 DNA sequence: TGTGCCAGCAGCTCCGCCGGACAGCGGTGGCAGTACTTC. As protein: CASSSAGQRWQYF. Looking up the rest from reference TRBV7-2 and TRBJ2-7 gives the full variable domain: GAGVSQSPSNKVTEKGKDVELRCDPISGHTALYWYRQSLGQGLEFLIYFQGNSAPDKSGLPSDRFSAERTGGSVSTLTIQRTQQEDSAVYLCASSSAGQRWQYFGPGTRLTVT.

This clone was detected only a few times. The V call is TRBV15, the J call TRBJ2-3; 8 positions agree with TRBD2. Germline V gene sequence: CDR1 LNHNV, CDR2 YYDKDF (reference sequence). J lost 0 bases, V lost 2 bases, and 1 base had no gene match. The CDR3 loop spans 15 amino acids. The CDR3 coding sequence is TGTGCCACCAGCAGAAGCGGGGGTAGCACAGATACGCAGTATTTT. Residues: CATSRSGGSTDTQYF.